This T cell receptor beta chain was identified in a study of T cell changes during pregnancy in multiple sclerosis. This table comes from immunoSEQ multiplex PCR, and its TCRdb copy is limited to in-frame clones, with some not included. Of about 40,000 clones listed, roughly 90% are singletons. This CDR3 spans 17 amino acids. Germline-derived CDR1 and CDR2 are LNHNV and YYDKDF (reference sequence). The germline V and J ends were trimmed by 4 bases and 1 base, with 17 bases remaining between them. The sequence derives from a female donor with multiple sclerosis, enrolled in a pregnancy study. J is TRBJ1-5 and V is TRBV15, with D uncertain. The sample consisted of CD4+ T cells from peripheral blood mononuclear cells, taken in the third trimester of pregnancy. CDR3 in amino acids: CATSKPEGLPSNQPQHF. The CDR3 DNA reads TGTGCCACCAGCAAGCCGGAGGGTTTACCAAGCAATCAGCCCCAGCATTTT. Combining the CDR3 with reference TRBV15 and TRBJ1-5 gives the whole variable domain DAMVIQNPRYQVTQFGKPVTLSCSQTLNHNVMYWYQQKSSQAPKLLFHYYDKDFNNEADTPDNFQSRRPNTSFCFLDIRSPGLGDTAMYLCATSKPEGLPSNQPQHFGDGTRLSIL.